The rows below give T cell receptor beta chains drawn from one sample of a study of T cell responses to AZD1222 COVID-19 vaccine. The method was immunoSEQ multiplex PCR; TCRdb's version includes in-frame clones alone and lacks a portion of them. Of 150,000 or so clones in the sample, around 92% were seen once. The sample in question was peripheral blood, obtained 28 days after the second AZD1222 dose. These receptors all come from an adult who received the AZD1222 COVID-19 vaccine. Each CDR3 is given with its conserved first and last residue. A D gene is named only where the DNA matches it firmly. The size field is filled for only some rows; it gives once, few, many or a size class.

TGTGCCAGCAGCAGACGACAGGGGGCTGAAGCTTTCTTT	CASSRRQGAEAFF	TRBV7-6	TRBJ1-1	TRBD1	once
TGTGCCAGCAGCTTAGTTGGTGACAGGGCCACTGAAGCTTTCTTT	CASSLVGDRATEAFF	TRBV7-2	TRBJ1-1	TRBD1	.
TGTGCCAGCAGCGTGGCAGGCCTTGACACCGGGGAGCTGTTTTTT	CASSVAGLDTGELFF	TRBV9	TRBJ2-2	.	.
TGTGCCAGCAGTTTAAGACCGGGACCCCACACCTACGAGCAGTACTTC	CASSLRPGPHTYEQYF	TRBV6-2/TRBV6-3	TRBJ2-7	.	.
TGTGCCAGCAGCCAGTCCTCCGGGACAATCTATGGCTACACCTTC	CASSQSSGTIYGYTF	TRBV4-2	TRBJ1-2	.	few
TGTGCCAGTAGTTCGATGCAGGGGAAGTTTGGTCAGCCCCAGCATTTT	CASSSMQGKFGQPQHF	TRBV19	TRBJ1-5	.	once
TGTGCCAGCTCACCGACAGTTTTGAACACTGAAGCTTTCTTT	CASSPTVLNTEAFF	TRBV18	TRBJ1-1	.	.
TGTGCCAGCAGTTACGGGACAGGGGATTACGGTCAGCCCCAGCATTTT	CASSYGTGDYGQPQHF	TRBV6-2/TRBV6-3	TRBJ1-5	TRBD1	few
TGTGCCAGCAGCCAGTTCGGGGGGGGCTCATATAATGAAAAACTGTTTTTT	CASSQFGGGSYNEKLFF	TRBV3-1/TRBV3-2	TRBJ1-4	.	.
TGTGCCACAATAAGTGCCCTGGTCAGGACCACAGATACGCAGTATTTT	CATISALVRTTDTQYF	TRBV10-3	TRBJ2-3	.	once
TGCGCCAGCAGCCAAGATAGGACAGGGCTTATGAACACTGAAGCTTTCTTT	CASSQDRTGLMNTEAFF	TRBV4-3	TRBJ1-1	TRBD1	.
TGCAGCGTTGGGTCGGGGTTCCCAAATTCACCCCTCCACTTT	CSVGSGFPNSPLHF	TRBV29-1	TRBJ1-6	.	.
TGTGCCAGCAGCCCCGGGACAGGGATGACCGGGGAGCTGTTTTTT	CASSPGTGMTGELFF	TRBV14	TRBJ2-2	TRBD1	.
TGTGCCAGCAGTTTGATAGGGGGCGAGTTCTGGGGCTACACCTTC	CASSLIGGEFWGYTF	TRBV28	TRBJ1-2	TRBD1	.
TGTGCCATCAGTGAGTCGAAAAGGGGATTGGGTGAGACCCAGTACTTC	CAISESKRGLGETQYF	TRBV10-3	TRBJ2-5	.	.
TGTGCCAGCAGTTTACAAGTCAGTCAGCCCCAGCATTTT	CASSLQVSQPQHF	TRBV27	TRBJ1-5	.	few
TGCAGCCCCCGACTAGCGGGAAACCATGAGCAGTTCTTC	CSPRLAGNHEQFF	TRBV29-1	TRBJ2-1	TRBD2	.
TGCGCCAGCAGCCGTGAGGGGGGAGCCTACGAGCAGTACTTC	CASSREGGAYEQYF	TRBV5-1	TRBJ2-7	.	.
TGTGCCAGCTCGCTTACCGGGACTAGCGGGACAAGGGAGCAGTTCTTC	CASSLTGTSGTREQFF	TRBV18	TRBJ2-1	TRBD2	.
TGTGCCACGGGACAGGGGCTGGGGAACACTGAAGCTTTCTTT	CATGQGLGNTEAFF	TRBV19	TRBJ1-1	TRBD1	.
TGTGCCAGCAGTGTACCGACTGGGCAGATGAACACTGAAGCTTTCTTT	CASSVPTGQMNTEAFF	TRBV2	TRBJ1-1	.	few
TGCAGCGCCAAGGGGGGACTAGCGGGAGGTGAGCAGTTCTTC	CSAKGGLAGGEQFF	TRBV29-1	TRBJ2-1	TRBD2	.
TGTGCCAGCAGTTTAAGGGATTGGGGTTCACCCCTCCACTTT	CASSLRDWGSPLHF	TRBV27	TRBJ1-6	.	.